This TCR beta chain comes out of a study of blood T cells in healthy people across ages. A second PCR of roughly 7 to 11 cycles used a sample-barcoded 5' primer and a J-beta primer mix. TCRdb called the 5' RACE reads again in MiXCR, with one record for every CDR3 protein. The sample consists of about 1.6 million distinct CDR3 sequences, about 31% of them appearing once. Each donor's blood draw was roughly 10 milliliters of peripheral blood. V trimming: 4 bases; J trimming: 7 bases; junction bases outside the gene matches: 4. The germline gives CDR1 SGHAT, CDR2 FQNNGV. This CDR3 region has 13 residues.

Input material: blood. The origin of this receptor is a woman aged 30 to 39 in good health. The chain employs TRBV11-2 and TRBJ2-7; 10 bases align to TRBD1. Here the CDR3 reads CASSSDRGQEQYF. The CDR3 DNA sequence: TGTGCCAGCAGCTCCGACAGGGGGCAAGAGCAGTACTTC.